This entry lists 11 T cell receptor gamma chains sequenced from one sample in a study of gamma-delta T cells after stem cell transplantation. TCRdb fed the RT-PCR reads to CATT. The sample shows several hundred gamma-chain clones, 20% to 25% of them seen only once. The source material was gamma-delta T cells. These receptors originate from a human donor. It is not recorded whose cells these are; they may come from a transplant donor.

By share of the sample, this clone is large. The chain carries TRGV9 and TRGJ1 or TRGJ2. J gave up 8 bases and V 1 base, and 5 bases lay outside the gene matches. The germline V gene encodes CDR1 GITISATS and CDR2 ISYDGTV (reference sequence). The CDR3 spans 12 residues. The CDR3 DNA reads as TGTGCCTTGTGGGAGGTTGGCCATAAGAAACTCTTT. Amino acid sequence: CALWEVGHKKLF.

This clone is labeled large. The rearrangement uses TRGV9 and TRGJP. V gave up 2 bases and J gave up 4 bases; unmatched junction bases: 2. Germline V CDR1 and CDR2: GITISATS, ISYDGTV (reference sequence). There are 16 residues in the CDR3. In nucleotides, the CDR3 is TGTGCCTTGTGGGAGGAACAAGAGTTGGGCAAAAAAATCAAGGTATTT. Its protein product is CALWEEQELGKKIKVF.

A note on this clone: This likely stems from a read error, as it lies one base from a far larger clone. CDR3 nucleotide sequence: TGTGCCACCTGGGATGCCACGGGATGGTATTATAAGAAACTCTTT. Amino acids: CATWDATGWYYKKLF. This chain connects TRGV4 to TRGJ1 or TRGJ2. V was clipped by 2 bases and J by 4 bases; unmatched bases: 11. The CDR3 runs 15 residues. Germline lookup yields CDR1 EGSTGY and CDR2 YDSYTSSV.

The table lists this clone with a few counts. At one of its ends the junction is not consistent with the germline gene, which may arise from a read error. The chain combines TRGV3 with TRGJ1 or TRGJ2. The CDR3 totals 14 residues. Per the germline V gene, CDR1 is VTNTFY and CDR2 is YDVSTARD (reference sequence). The CDR3: CAAWDRQRGYKKLF. The CDR3 DNA follows: TGTGCCGCCTGGGACAGGCAGAGGGGATATAAGAAACTCTTT.

Within the sample, this clone is large. The rearrangement joins TRGV8 to TRGJ1 or TRGJ2. The CDR3 covers 13 residues. Losses at the gene ends were 2 bases for V and 0 bases for J; bases not matched to a gene: 1. Germline V gene sequence: CDR1 VENAVY, CDR2 YDSYNSRV. The CDR3 region has the DNA TGTGCCACCTGGGATATGAATTATTATAAGAAACTCTTT. This encodes CATWDMNYYKKLF.

In its sample, this clone was seen a few times. A much larger clone sits a single nucleotide away, making a read error possible. The chain is built from TRGV4 and TRGJ1 or TRGJ2. Losses at the gene ends were 8 bases for V and 3 bases for J; bases not matched to a gene: 4. Per germline, CDR1 EGSTGY and CDR2 YDSYTSSV. The CDR3 totals 11 residues. The CDR3 coding sequence is TGTGCCACCTCGTTTTATTATAAGAAACTCTTT. Amino acids: CATSFYYKKLF.

Points on this clone: Sequence at one end of the junction differs from germline and may be a read error. The V and J genes are TRGV5 and TRGJ1 or TRGJ2. Germline loops: CDR1 VINAFY, CDR2 YDVSNSKD. The CDR3 covers 12 residues. DNA of the CDR3: TGTGCCACCTGGGACCCCTATTATAAGAAGCTCTTT. Protein: CATWDPYYKKLF.

By frequency in the sample, this clone is large. This sample includes further DNA sequences coding for the same CDR3. The CDR3 sequence is CATWDGRYKKLF. The CDR3, as DNA: TGTGCCACCTGGGACGGGCGCTATAAGAAACTCTTT. This chain joins TRGV2 and TRGJ1 or TRGJ2. Germline V CDR1 and CDR2: EGSNGY, YDSYNSKV. J lost 7 bases, V lost 0 bases, and 3 bases had no gene match. The CDR3 extends over 12 amino acids.

Comment on this clone: Being one base from a much bigger clone, this may be a read error. The chain links TRGV9 to TRGJP. Germline CDR1 reads GITISATS; CDR2 reads ISYDGTV (reference sequence). The CDR3 has 17 amino acids. CDR3 sequence (DNA): TGTGCCTTGTGGGAGGTGATCCCAGAGTCGGGCAAAAAAATCAAGGTATTT. The encoded protein is CALWEVIPESGKKIKVF.

This clone ranks as large. V and J are TRGV3 and TRGJ1 or TRGJ2. The J segment lost 3 bases and the V segment lost 2 bases, leaving 13 bases of the junction unmatched. The germline V gene has CDR1 VTNTFY and CDR2 YDVSTARD (reference sequence). This CDR3 spans 16 amino acids. The CDR3 nucleotides are TGTGCCACCTGGGACAAGTGGGGACGTTTTTATTATAAGAAACTCTTT. Translating gives CATWDKWGRFYYKKLF.

Remarks on this clone: A read error may be the cause here, since a much bigger clone is one base away. Other DNA sequences in this sample translate to the same CDR3. This sequence joins TRGV9 and TRGJ1 or TRGJ2. CDR3 length: 12 amino acids. Looked up from germline, CDR1 is GITISATS and CDR2 is ISYDGTV (reference sequence). CDR3 bases: TGTGCCTTGTGGGAGGTGGTACTCGAGAAACTCTTC. Encoded protein: CALWEVVLEKLF.